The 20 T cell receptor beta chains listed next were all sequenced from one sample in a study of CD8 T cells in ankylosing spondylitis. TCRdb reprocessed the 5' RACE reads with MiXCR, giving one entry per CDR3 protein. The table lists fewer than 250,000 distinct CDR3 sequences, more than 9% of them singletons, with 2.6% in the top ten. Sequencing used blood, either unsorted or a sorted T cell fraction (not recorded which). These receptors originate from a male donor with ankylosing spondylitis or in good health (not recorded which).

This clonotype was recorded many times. CDR3 sequence: CASSLGHSKVGQPQHF. The CDR3 DNA follows: TGTGCCAGCAGTTTGGGGCACAGTAAGGTGGGCCAGCCCCAGCATTTT. This chain links TRBV27 with TRBJ1-5, with D possibly TRBD1 on 5 matching bases. Per the germline V gene, CDR1 is MNHEY and CDR2 is SMNVEV (reference sequence). The V and J ends lost 3 bases and 7 bases respectively, with 19 bases between them. CDR3 length: 16 residues.

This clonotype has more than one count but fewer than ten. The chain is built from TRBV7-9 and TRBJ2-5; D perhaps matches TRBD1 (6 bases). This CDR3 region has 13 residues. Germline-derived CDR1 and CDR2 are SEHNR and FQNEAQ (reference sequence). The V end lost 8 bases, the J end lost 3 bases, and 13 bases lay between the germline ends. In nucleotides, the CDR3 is TGTGCCAGCGGATACAGGGTTGAAGAGACCCAGTACTTC. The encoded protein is CASGYRVEETQYF.

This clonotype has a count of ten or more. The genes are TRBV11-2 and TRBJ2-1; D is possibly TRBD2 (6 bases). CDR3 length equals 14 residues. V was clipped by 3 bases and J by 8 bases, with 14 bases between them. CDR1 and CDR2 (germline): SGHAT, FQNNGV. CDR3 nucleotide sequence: TGTGCCAGCAGCTTCGGGACTCGTGTGGATGAGCAGTTCTTC. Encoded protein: CASSFGTRVDEQFF.

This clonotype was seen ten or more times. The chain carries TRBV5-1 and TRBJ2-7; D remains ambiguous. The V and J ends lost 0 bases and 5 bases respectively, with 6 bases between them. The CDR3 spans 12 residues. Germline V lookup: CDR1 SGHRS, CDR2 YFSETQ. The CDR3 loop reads CASSLEEDEQYF. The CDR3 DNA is TGCGCCAGCAGCTTGGAGGAAGACGAGCAGTACTTC.

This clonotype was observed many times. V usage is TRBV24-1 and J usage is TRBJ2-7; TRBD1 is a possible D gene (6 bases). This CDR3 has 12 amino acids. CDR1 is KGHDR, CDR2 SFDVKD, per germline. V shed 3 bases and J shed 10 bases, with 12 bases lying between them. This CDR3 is CATSDGAGDQYF. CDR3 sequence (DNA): TGTGCCACCAGTGATGGGGCAGGGGATCAGTACTTC.

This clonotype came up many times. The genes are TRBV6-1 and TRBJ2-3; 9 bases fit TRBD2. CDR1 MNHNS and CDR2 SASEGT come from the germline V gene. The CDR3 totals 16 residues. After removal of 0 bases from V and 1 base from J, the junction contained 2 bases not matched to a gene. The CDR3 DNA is TGTGCCAGCAGTGAAGCCCGACTAGCGGGCACAGATACGCAGTATTTT. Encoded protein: CASSEARLAGTDTQYF.

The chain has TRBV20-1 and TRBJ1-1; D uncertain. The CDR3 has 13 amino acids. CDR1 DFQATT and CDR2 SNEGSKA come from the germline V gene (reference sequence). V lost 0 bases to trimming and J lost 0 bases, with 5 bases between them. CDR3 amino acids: CSARDWVNTEAFF. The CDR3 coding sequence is TGCAGTGCTAGAGATTGGGTGAACACTGAAGCTTTCTTT.

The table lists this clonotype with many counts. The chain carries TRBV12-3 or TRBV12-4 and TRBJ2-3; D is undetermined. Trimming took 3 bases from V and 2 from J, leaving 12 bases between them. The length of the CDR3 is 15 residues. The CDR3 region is CASSLIPISTDTQYF. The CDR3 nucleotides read TGTGCCAGCAGTTTGATACCGATTTCCACAGATACGCAGTATTTT.

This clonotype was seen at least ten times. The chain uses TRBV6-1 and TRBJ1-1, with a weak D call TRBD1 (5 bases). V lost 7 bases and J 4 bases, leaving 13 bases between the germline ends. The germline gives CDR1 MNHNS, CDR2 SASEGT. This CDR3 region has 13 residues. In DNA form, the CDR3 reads TGTGCCAGCACCAGGGAGGGAGGCACTGAAGCTTTCTTT. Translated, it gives CASTREGGTEAFF.

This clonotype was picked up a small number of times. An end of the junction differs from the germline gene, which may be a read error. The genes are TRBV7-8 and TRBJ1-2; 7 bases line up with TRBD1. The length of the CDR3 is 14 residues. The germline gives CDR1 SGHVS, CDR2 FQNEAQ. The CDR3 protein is CASSPGGTNYGYTF. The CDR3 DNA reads TGTGCCAGCAGCCCAGGGGGGACCAACTATGGCTACACCTTT.

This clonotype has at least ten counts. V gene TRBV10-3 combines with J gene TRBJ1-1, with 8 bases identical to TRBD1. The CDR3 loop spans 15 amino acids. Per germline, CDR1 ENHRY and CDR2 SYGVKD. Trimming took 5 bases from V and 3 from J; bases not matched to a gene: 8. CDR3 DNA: TGTGCCATCAGTCCCCGGACAGGGTTGGACACTGAAGCTTTCTTT. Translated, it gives CAISPRTGLDTEAFF.

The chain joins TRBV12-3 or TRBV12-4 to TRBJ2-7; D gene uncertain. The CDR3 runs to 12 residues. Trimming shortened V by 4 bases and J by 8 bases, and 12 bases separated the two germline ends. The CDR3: CASSSDRRQQYF. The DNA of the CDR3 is TGTGCCAGCAGTTCGGACCGCCGGCAGCAGTACTTC.

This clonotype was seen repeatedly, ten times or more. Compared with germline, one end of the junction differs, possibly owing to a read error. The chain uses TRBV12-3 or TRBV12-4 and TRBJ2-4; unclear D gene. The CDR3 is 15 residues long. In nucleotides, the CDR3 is TGTGCCAGCAGTCCCCTCAGGTCAGCCCAAAACATTCAGTACTTC. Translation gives CASSPLRSAQNIQYF.

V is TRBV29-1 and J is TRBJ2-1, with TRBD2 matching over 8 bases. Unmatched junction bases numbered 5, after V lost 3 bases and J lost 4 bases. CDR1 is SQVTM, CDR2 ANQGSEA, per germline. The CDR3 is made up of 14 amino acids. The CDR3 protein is CSVEGTSGYNEQFF. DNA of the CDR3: TGCAGCGTTGAGGGTACTAGCGGATACAATGAGCAGTTCTTC.

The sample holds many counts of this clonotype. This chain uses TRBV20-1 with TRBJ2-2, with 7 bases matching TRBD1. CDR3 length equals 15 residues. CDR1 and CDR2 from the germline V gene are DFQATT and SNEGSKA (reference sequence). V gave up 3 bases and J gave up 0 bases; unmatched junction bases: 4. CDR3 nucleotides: TGCAGTGCTAGGGGACAGTTCGCGAACACCGGGGAGCTGTTTTTT. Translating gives CSARGQFANTGELFF.

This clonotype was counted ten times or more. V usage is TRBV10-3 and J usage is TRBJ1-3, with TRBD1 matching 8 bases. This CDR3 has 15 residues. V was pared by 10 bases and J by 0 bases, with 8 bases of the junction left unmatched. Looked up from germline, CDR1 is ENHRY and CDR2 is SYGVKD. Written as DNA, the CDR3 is TGTGCCACCCAACGACAGGGGAGCTCTGGAAACACCATATATTTT. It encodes CATQRQGSSGNTIYF.

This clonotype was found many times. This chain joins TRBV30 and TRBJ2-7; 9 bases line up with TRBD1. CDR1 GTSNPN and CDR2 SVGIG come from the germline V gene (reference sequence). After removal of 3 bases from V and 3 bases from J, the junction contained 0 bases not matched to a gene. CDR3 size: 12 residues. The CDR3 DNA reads TGTGCCTGGAGGACAGGGGGCTACGAGCAGTACTTC. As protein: CAWRTGGYEQYF.

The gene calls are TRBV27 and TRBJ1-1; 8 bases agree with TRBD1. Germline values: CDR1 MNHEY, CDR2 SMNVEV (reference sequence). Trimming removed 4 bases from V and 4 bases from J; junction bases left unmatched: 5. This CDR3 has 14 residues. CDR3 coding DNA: TGTGCCAGCAGTTCTCGGACAGGGCGCACTGAAGCTTTCTTT. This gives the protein CASSSRTGRTEAFF.

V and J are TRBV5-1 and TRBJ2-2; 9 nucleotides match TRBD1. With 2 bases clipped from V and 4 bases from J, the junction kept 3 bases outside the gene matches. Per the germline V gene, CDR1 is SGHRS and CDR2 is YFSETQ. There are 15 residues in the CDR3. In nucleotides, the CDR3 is TGCGCCAGCAGCTTCGGGGGACAGGGCACCGGGGAGCTGTTTTTT. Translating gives CASSFGGQGTGELFF.

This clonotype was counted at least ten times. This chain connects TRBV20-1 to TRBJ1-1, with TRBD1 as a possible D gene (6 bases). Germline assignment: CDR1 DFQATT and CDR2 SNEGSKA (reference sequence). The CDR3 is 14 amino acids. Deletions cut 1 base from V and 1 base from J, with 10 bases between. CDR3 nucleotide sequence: TGCAGTGCTAGAGTGGGGGCCCCGAACACTGAAGCTTTCTTT. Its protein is CSARVGAPNTEAFF.